This T cell receptor (beta chain) is drawn from a study of blood T cell repertoires in COVID-19 (dated by TCRdb to 2018 to 2021). Regarding the study in general: Samples covering the acute and convalescent phases of COVID-19 were provided by collaborators in the United States, Italy and Spain. Deeply sampled blood TCRbeta repertoires from subjects exposed to, actively infected with, or recovered from COVID-19 were included in the dataset. The repertoires were released in a freely available public database intended as a resource for research on the immune response to SARS-CoV-2. The sample metadata nearly always contained a de-identified subject ID, COVID-19 status, age in years and sex. HLA class I and class II types, where available, came from metadata supplied by the sample provider rather than from assay-based typing. Samples were obtained from the ongoing ImmuneRACE study (first 160 participants) and from about 1,300 subjects provided by 6 global collaborators. The material from the prospective study consisted of cDNA or gDNA derived from T cells, B-cell-depleted T cells, or PBMCs.

The germline ends are 11 bases apart after V is trimmed by 4 bases and J by 4 bases. Via the germline V gene, CDR1 is MGHRA and CDR2 YSYEKL. CDR3 length: 14 amino acids, cysteine to phenylalanine. Only the CDR3 part of the read is kept: 42 bases, read in frame from the first base. TCRbeta CDR3 regions were amplified from genomic DNA by means of the immunoSEQ Assay, a bias-controlled multiplex PCR. Per the source publication's procedure: The number of nucleated cells in each sample was estimated by amplification of reference gene primers within the assay. To quantify the absolute abundance of each unique TCRbeta CDR3 rearrangement, sequence reads were collapsed and filtered. For each sample, productive Simpson clonality was calculated as the square root of Simpson's diversity index over productive rearrangements. The table comes from immuneACCESS by way of TCRdb, which keeps in-frame sequences with V and J called. Part of the clones is missing from these tables; in studies checked, under half for an unresolved V gene and the rest for unknown reasons. That table is the source of V, J and clone size, and D and trimming were worked out from the DNA. Here the sample has 200,000 to 250,000 clones; 75% to 85% occur a single time. The ten largest clones represent roughly 1.2% of the sample.

In this sample, this clone turned up many times. Its antigen is not yet known. No per-base quality is available; no much larger clone lies one base away. At one collaborating source in Seattle, patients were enrolled during active infection and were followed longitudinally through the course of disease. Each collaborating institution followed its own protocols to collect whole blood in K2EDTA tubes. Collaborator samples were shipped for TCRbeta analysis as frozen whole blood, isolated PBMCs, or DNA extracted from either sample type. What the authors observed across the whole study: How much clinical and demographic metadata was included differed by source and by participant, and the metadata was provided uncurated.

In this chain, TRBV4-1 is recombined with TRBJ1-5; the D gene assignment is ambiguous. The receptor was derived from a woman aged 30 to 39 with COVID-19, enrolled during active disease. The sequenced sample was peripheral blood. CDR3 protein: CASSRGMWNQPQHF. The DNA sequence follows: TGCGCCAGCAGCCGCGGAATGTGGAATCAGCCCCAGCATTTT.